The T cell receptor (beta chain) described here comes from a study of Ad26.COV2.S vaccination and SARS-CoV-2 variants. Overall study: Administration of Ad26.COV2.S was intramuscular, either once or twice 56 days apart.

Treatment denoted: 15 to 20 received Ad26.COV2.S at low or high dose, single or two shots; several received placebo; per-sample allocation not given. Sampling was done on day 63 after the first vaccine or placebo injection. Expressing Wuhan-strain SARS-CoV-2 spike, an Ad26 vector served as the vaccine. As regards this clone: Its antigen is undetermined.

General study points: Placebo recipients had lower spike-specific TCR breadth than vaccine recipients.

Between the trimmed V and J ends, which lost 0 bases and 4 bases, there was a span of 8 bases. The CDR3 consists of 14 residues. Germline assignment: CDR1 SGHTA and CDR2 FQGNSA. Only in-frame clones appear in the TCRdb table, and some are missing; sequencing was by immunoSEQ multiplex PCR. The sample consists of hundreds of thousands of clones, about 88% of them appearing once. This material consisted of peripheral blood, taken in a trial of Ad26.COV2.S vaccine versus placebo. The chain joins TRBV7-2 to TRBJ2-3; D is undetermined. The TCR was taken from a person aged 18-65 years who received the Ad26.COV2.S COVID-19 vaccine or a placebo. The CDR3: CASSLARNPDTQYF. In nucleotides, the CDR3 is TGTGCCAGCAGCTTAGCGAGGAACCCAGATACGCAGTATTTT.